This is a list of T cell receptor beta chains from one sample in a study of T-cell reconstitution after alpha-beta-depleted transplantation in children. TCRdb reprocessed the PCR reads with MiXCR, giving one entry per CDR3 protein. The repertoire holds some 340,000 distinct CDR3 sequences, with about a tenth as singletons. The sample in question was PBMCs from the stem cell graft donor, obtained from the stem cell graft. The receptors come from a human donor who donated a stem cell graft to a child with acute lymphoblastic leukemia. Both conserved end residues are part of each CDR3. Each record gives: V gene, CDR3 length, D gene, J gene, clone size, CDR3 protein, CDR3 DNA. The D gene is left open where the match is weak. Clone size is stated in some rows and not others, as once, few, many or a class when expanded.

>TRBV9|14|-|TRBJ2-5|-
CASSAAQIQETQYF
TGTGCCAGCAGCGCCGCCCAAATCCAAGAGACCCAGTACTTC
>TRBV5-1|15|-|TRBJ2-1|many
CASTVGGFSYNEQFF
TGCGCCAGCACCGTGGGGGGATTCAGCTACAATGAGCAGTTCTTC
>TRBV12-3/TRBV12-4|19|TRBD2|TRBJ2-1|few
CASSFRRGLAGVSYNEQFF
TGTGCCAGCAGTTTTAGGAGGGGACTAGCGGGTGTTTCCTACAATGAGCAGTTCTTC
>TRBV29-1|12|TRBD1|TRBJ1-1|few
CSVLDRGRSAFF
TGCAGCGTACTCGACAGGGGGCGAAGTGCTTTCTTT
>TRBV6-1|14|TRBD1|TRBJ2-3|few
CASKWQGASDTQYF
TGTGCCAGCAAGTGGCAGGGGGCGTCAGATACGCAGTATTTT
>TRBV15|15|-|TRBJ2-7|many
CATSRAGTYSYEQYF
TGTGCCACCAGCAGAGCCGGGACTTACTCCTACGAGCAGTACTTC
>TRBV5-1|13|-|TRBJ1-1|few
CASRIVMNTEAFF
TGCGCCAGCAGAATAGTGATGAACACTGAAGCTTTCTTT
>TRBV9|14|-|TRBJ2-7|-
CASRRGLEEGEQYF
TGTGCCAGTCGACGAGGCCTTGAGGAGGGGGAGCAGTACTTC
>TRBV19|20|TRBD1|TRBJ2-7|few
CASSIGIGYVTQGFTYEQYF
TGTGCCAGTAGTATCGGGATTGGTTATGTGACACAGGGGTTCACCTACGAGCAGTACTTC
>TRBV7-3|16|TRBD1|TRBJ2-7|few
CASSLTYSDRVDEQYF
TGTGCCAGCAGCTTAACCTACTCGGACAGGGTCGACGAGCAGTACTTC
>TRBV5-1|14|TRBD2|TRBJ2-1|many
CASSLAGEGNEQFF
TGCGCCAGCAGCTTAGCGGGAGAGGGTAATGAGCAGTTCTTC
>TRBV7-6|17|TRBD2|TRBJ2-1|few
CASSISLAGGPNNEQFF
TGTGCCAGCAGCATCTCACTAGCGGGAGGGCCAAACAATGAGCAGTTCTTC
>TRBV29-1|12|-|TRBJ1-3|-
CSVRESGNTIYF
TGCAGCGTTCGGGAGTCTGGAAACACCATATATTTT
>TRBV29-1|12|-|TRBJ1-1|-
CSVDGGEREAFF
TGCAGCGTTGACGGGGGAGAAAGAGAAGCTTTCTTT
>TRBV6-4|12|-|TRBJ1-1|-
CASGDRTPEAFF
TGTGCCAGCGGAGACAGGACCCCTGAAGCTTTCTTT
>TRBV20-1|10|-|TRBJ2-3|-
CSARSDTQYF
TGCAGTGCTAGAAGCGATACGCAGTATTTT
>TRBV4-2|21|TRBD2|TRBJ2-1|-
CASSVESFGRILAGDHNEQFF
TGTGCCAGCAGCGTCGAATCGTTTGGCAGGATACTAGCGGGAGACCACAATGAGCAGTTCTTC
>TRBV5-1|15|-|TRBJ2-3|-
CASYATTQGSDTQYF
TGCGCCAGCTATGCGACTACCCAGGGGTCAGATACGCAGTATTTT
>TRBV4-3|15|TRBD1|TRBJ2-1|-
CASRYGQGVYNEQFF
TGCGCCAGCAGATACGGACAGGGGGTCTACAATGAGCAGTTCTTC
>TRBV5-5|13|TRBD2|TRBJ2-1|many
CASRRTSGNGEFF
TGTGCCAGCAGGAGGACTAGCGGGAACGGGGAGTTCTTC
>TRBV24-1|15|TRBD1|TRBJ2-4|few
CATSESGTGDARQYF
TGTGCCACCAGTGAGTCCGGGACAGGCGATGCGCGTCAGTACTTC
>TRBV20-1|18|TRBD1|TRBJ2-7|few
CSARDRVGGTGVLYEQYF
TGCAGTGCTAGAGATCGGGTTGGAGGGACAGGGGTCCTCTACGAGCAGTACTTC
>TRBV7-9|16|-|TRBJ2-7|few
CASSALGGISTGEQYF
TGTGCCAGCAGCGCCCTGGGGGGTATCTCTACGGGGGAGCAGTACTTC
>TRBV29-1|16|TRBD2|TRBJ2-7|-
CSVEGPRLAGSYEQYF
TGCAGCGTTGAAGGGCCTAGACTAGCGGGATCCTACGAGCAGTACTTC
>TRBV3-1|15|-|TRBJ2-4|-
CASSPTVLAKNIQYF
TGTGCCAGCAGCCCGACTGTCCTAGCCAAAAACATTCAGTACTTC
>TRBV12-3/TRBV12-4|15|TRBD2|TRBJ2-3|many
CASSLKSGGPYTQYF
TGTGCCAGCAGTTTAAAGTCGGGAGGGCCATATACGCAGTATTTT
>TRBV2|11|-|TRBJ2-5|-
CASIGGQTQYF
TGTGCCAGCATTGGGGGACAGACCCAGTACTTC
>TRBV20-1|14|-|TRBJ1-3|-
CSASKDNSGNTIYF
TGCAGTGCTAGTAAAGATAACTCTGGAAACACCATATATTTT
>TRBV7-2|15|TRBD2|TRBJ2-1|-
CASSRGSISDNEQFF
TGTGCCAGCAGCCGCGGGAGTATTAGCGACAATGAGCAGTTCTTC
>TRBV7-2|14|TRBD1|TRBJ2-1|-
CASSRQGGGNEQFF
TGTGCCAGCAGCCGACAGGGTGGAGGCAATGAGCAGTTCTTC
>TRBV5-1|14|TRBD1|TRBJ2-5|many
CASSPRTGQETQYF
TGTGCTAGCAGCCCCCGGACAGGGCAAGAGACCCAGTACTTC
>TRBV6-5|15|TRBD2|TRBJ2-2|-
CASSTRLASTGELFF
TGTGCCAGCAGTACACGACTAGCGAGCACCGGGGAGCTGTTTTTT
>TRBV20-1|13|TRBD1|TRBJ2-5|-
CSALTGAQETQYF
TGCAGTGCTTTGACAGGGGCACAAGAGACCCAGTACTTC
>TRBV4-3|15|TRBD1|TRBJ2-7|few
CASSQTQQGAYEQYF
TGCGCCAGCAGCCAAACCCAACAGGGGGCCTACGAGCAGTACTTC
>TRBV6-7|18|-|TRBJ2-1|-
CTCSLRGGNASHSNEQFF
TGTACCTGCAGTTTAAGAGGGGGAAATGCTAGCCATTCCAATGAGCAGTTCTTC
>TRBV7-9|14|-|TRBJ1-5|-
CASSPDNSNQPQHF
TGTGCCAGCAGCCCGGACAATAGCAATCAGCCCCAGCATTTT
>TRBV11-2|15|TRBD1|TRBJ1-2|-
CASSSGDRGVYGYTF
TGTGCCAGCAGCTCAGGGGACAGGGGAGTCTATGGCTACACCTTC
>TRBV5-1|16|TRBD2|TRBJ2-7|-
CASSAGLAGGRYEQYF
TGCGCCAGCAGCGCGGGACTAGCGGGAGGCCGCTACGAGCAGTACTTC
>TRBV5-1|13|-|TRBJ1-1|-
CASSLVSYTEAFF
TGCGCCAGCAGCTTGGTCAGTTACACTGAAGCTTTCTTT
>TRBV28|15|-|TRBJ2-2|-
CASSRSGASAGELFF
TGTGCCAGCAGTCGTTCAGGGGCTAGCGCCGGGGAGCTGTTTTTT
>TRBV5-1|15|-|TRBJ2-1|-
CASAASDSSYNEQFF
TGCGCCAGCGCCGCGTCGGATAGCTCCTACAATGAGCAGTTCTTC
>TRBV12-3/TRBV12-4|14|-|TRBJ2-7|many
CASSLEGESYEQYF
TGTGCCAGCAGTTTAGAGGGGGAAAGCTACGAGCAGTACTTC